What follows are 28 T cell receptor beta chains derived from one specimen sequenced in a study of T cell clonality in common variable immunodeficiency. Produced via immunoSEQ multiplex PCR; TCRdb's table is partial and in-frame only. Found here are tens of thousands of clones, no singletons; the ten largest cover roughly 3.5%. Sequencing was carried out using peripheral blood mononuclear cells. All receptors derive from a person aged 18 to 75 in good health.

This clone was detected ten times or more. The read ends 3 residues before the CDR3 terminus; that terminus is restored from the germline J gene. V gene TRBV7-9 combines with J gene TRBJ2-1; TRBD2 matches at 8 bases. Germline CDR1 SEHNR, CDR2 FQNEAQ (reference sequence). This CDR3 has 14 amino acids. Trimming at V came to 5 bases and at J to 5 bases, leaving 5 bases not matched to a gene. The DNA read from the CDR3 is TGTGCCAGCAGCAAAACGCGGGGGGACAATGAG. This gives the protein CASSKTRGDNE. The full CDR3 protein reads CASSKTRGDNEQFF.

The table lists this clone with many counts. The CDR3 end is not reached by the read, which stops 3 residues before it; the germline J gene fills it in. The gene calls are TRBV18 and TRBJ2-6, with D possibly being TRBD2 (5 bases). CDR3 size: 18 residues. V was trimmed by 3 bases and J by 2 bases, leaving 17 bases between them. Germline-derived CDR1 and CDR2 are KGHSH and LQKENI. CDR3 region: CASSPQQGLGPGANVLTF. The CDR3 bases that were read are TGTGCCAGCTCACCGCAGCAAGGACTGGGCCCTGGGGCCAACGTC.

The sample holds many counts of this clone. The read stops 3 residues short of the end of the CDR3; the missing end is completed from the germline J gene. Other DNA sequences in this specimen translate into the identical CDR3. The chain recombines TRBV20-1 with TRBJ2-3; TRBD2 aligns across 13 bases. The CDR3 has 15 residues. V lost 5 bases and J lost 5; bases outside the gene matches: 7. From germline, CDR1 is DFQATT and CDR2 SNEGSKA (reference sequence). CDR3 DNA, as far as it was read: TGCAGTGCTCGACGACGGACTAGCGGGAGAGATACG. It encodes CSARRRTSGRDT. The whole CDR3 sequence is CSARRRTSGRDTQYF.

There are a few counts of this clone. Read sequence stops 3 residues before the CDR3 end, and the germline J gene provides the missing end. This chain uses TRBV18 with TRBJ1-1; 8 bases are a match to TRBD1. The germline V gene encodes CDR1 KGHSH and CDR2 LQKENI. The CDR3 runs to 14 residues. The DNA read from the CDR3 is TGTGCCAGCTCATCGACAGGGGCCACAGATACG. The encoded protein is CASSSTGATDT. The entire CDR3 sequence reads CASSSTGATDTAFF.

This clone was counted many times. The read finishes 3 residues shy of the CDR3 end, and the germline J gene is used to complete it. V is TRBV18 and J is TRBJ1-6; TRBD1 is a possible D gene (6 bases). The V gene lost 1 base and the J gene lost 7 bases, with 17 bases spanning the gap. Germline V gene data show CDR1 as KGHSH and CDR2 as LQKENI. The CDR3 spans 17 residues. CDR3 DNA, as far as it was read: TGTGCCAGCTCACCACAAGAAGGGGGATTTGCGAATTCACCC. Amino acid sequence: CASSPQEGGFANSP. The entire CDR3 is CASSPQEGGFANSPLHF.

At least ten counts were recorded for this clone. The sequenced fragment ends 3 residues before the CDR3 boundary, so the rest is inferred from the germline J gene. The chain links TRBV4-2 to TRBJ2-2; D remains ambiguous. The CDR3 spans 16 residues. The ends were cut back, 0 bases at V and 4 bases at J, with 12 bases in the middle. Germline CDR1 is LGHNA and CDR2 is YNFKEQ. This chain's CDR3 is CASSQDLYSATGELFF. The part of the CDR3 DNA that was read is TGTGCCAGCAGCCAAGATCTTTACAGTGCCACCGGGGAG.

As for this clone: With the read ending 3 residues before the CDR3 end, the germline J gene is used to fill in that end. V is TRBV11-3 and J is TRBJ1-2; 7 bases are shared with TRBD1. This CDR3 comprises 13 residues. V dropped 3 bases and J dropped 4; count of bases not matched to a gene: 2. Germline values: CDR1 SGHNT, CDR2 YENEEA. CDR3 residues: CASSLGQPYGYTF. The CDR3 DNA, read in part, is TGTGCCAGCAGCTTGGGACAGCCCTATGGC. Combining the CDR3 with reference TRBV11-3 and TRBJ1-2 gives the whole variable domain EAGVVQSPRYKIIEKKQPVAFWCNPISGHNTLYWYLQNLGQGPELLIRYENEEAVDDSQLPKDRFSAERLKGVDSTLKIQPAELGDSAVYLCASSLGQPYGYTFGSGTRLTVV.

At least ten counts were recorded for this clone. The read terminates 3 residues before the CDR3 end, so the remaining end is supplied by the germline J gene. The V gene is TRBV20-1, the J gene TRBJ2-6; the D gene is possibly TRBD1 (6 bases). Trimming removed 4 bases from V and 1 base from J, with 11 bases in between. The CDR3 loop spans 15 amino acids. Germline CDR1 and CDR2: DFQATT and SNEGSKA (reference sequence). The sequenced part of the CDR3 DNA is TGCAGTGCTATGGTCACAGGGTCTGGGGCCAACGTC. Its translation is CSAMVTGSGANV. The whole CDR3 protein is CSAMVTGSGANVLTF.

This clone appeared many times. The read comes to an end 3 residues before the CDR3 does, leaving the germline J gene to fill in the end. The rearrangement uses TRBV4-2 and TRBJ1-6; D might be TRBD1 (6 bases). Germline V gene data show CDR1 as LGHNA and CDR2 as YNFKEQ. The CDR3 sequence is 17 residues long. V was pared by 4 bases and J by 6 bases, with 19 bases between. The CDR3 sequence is CASSPWAGALGNSPLHF. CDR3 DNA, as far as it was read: TGTGCCAGCAGCCCCTGGGCAGGGGCGCTGGGTAATTCACCC.

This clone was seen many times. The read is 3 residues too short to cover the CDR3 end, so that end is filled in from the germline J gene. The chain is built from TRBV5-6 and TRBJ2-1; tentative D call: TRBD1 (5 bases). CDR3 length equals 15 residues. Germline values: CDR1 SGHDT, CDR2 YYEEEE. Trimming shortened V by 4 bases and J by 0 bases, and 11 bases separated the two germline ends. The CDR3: CASSPRVDSYNEQFF. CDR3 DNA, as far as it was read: TGTGCCAGCAGCCCCAGGGTCGACTCCTACAATGAG.

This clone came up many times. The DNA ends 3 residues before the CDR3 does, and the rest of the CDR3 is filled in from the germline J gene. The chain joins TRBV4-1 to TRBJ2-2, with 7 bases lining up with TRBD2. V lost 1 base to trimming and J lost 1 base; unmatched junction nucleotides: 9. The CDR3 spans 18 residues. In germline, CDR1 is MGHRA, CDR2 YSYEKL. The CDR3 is CASSQGREAGLNTGELFF. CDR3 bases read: TGCGCCAGCAGCCAAGGGAGAGAAGCGGGATTGAACACCGGGGAG.

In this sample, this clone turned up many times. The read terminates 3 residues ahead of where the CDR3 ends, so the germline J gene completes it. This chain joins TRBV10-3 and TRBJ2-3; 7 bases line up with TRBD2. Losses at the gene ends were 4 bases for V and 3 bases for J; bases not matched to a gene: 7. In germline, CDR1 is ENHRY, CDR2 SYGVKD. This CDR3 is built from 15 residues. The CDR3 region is CAISGEPRETDTQYF. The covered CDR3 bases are TGTGCCATCAGTGGGGAACCGCGGGAGACAGATACG.

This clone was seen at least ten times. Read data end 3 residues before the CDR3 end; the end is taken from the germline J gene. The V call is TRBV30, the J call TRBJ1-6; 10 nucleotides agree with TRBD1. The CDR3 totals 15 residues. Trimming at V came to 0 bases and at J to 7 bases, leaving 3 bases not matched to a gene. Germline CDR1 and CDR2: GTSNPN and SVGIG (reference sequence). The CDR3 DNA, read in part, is TGTGCCTGGAGTGTAGGACAGGGGGGGAATTCACCC. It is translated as CAWSVGQGGNSP. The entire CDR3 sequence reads CAWSVGQGGNSPLHF.

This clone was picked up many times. CDR3 bases read: TGCGCCAGCAGCCCCGGGACTAGCGGGGCAGATACG. This translates into CASSPGTSGADT. From start to end, the CDR3 is CASSPGTSGADTQYF. The chain employs TRBV5-1 and TRBJ2-3; 13 bases agree with TRBD2. The read falls 3 residues short of the CDR3 end, and the missing part is taken from the germline J gene. With V trimmed by 4 bases and J by 4 bases, 3 bases remained unmatched. Germline loops: CDR1 SGHRS, CDR2 YFSETQ. This CDR3 contains 15 residues.

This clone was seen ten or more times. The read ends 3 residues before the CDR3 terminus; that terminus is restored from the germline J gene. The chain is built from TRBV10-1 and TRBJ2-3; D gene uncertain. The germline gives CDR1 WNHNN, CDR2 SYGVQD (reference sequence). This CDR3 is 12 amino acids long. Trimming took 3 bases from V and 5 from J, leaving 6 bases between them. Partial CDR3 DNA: TGCGCCAGCAGTGATTCCGGAGATACG. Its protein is CASSDSGDT. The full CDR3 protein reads CASSDSGDTQYF.

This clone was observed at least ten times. CDR3 DNA, as far as it was read: TGTGCCTGGAGTACTACTAGCGGGAGCTACGAG. This codes for CAWSTTSGSYE. The entire CDR3 is CAWSTTSGSYEQYF. The gene calls are TRBV30 and TRBJ2-7; 11 bases match TRBD2. The read terminates 3 residues before the CDR3 end, so the remaining end is supplied by the germline J gene. There are 14 residues in the CDR3. V was clipped by 2 bases and J by 3 bases; unmatched bases: 3. The V gene's germline CDR1 is GTSNPN and CDR2 SVGIG (reference sequence). The variable domain in full, with the rest retrieved from reference TRBV30 and TRBJ2-7, is SQTIHQWPATLVQPVGSPLSLECTVEGTSNPNLYWYRQAAGRGLQLLFYSVGIGQISSEVPQNLSASRPQDRQFILSSKKLLLSDSGFYLCAWSTTSGSYEQYFGPGTRLTVT.

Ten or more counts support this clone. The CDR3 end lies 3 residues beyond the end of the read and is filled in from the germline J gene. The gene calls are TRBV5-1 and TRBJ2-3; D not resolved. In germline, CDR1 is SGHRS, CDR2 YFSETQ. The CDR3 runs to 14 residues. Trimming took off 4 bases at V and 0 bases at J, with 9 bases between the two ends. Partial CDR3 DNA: TGCGCCAGCAGCCAGGATGGGAGCACAGATACG. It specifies CASSQDGSTDT. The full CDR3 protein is CASSQDGSTDTQYF.

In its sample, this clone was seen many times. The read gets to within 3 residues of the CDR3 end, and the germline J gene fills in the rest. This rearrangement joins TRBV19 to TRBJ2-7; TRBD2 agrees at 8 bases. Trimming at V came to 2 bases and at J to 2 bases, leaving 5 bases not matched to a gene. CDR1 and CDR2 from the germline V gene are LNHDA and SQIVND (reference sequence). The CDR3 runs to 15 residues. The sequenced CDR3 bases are TGTGCCAGTAGTATATCGACTAGCGCCGCCTACGAG. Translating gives CASSISTSAAYE. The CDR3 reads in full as CASSISTSAAYEQYF.

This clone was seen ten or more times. The CDR3: CASRPARGRTMNTEAFF. The sequenced CDR3 bases are TGCGCCAGCAGACCCGCAAGGGGGCGAACAATGAACACTGAA. V usage is TRBV5-1 and J usage is TRBJ1-1; 7 bases align to TRBD1. The CDR3 end lies 3 residues beyond the end of the read and is filled in from the germline J gene. The junction had 13 bases not matched to a gene; V was cut back by 5 bases and J by 0 bases. Per the germline V gene, CDR1 is SGHRS and CDR2 is YFSETQ. The CDR3 is 17 residues long.

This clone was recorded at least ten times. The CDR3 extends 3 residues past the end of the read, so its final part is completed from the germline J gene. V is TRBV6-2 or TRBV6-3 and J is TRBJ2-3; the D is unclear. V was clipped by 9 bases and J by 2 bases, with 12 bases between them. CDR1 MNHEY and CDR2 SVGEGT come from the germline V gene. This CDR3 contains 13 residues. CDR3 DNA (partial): TGTGCCAGTTCTTTCCCTTTCACAGATACG. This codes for CASSFPFTDT. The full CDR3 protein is CASSFPFTDTQYF.

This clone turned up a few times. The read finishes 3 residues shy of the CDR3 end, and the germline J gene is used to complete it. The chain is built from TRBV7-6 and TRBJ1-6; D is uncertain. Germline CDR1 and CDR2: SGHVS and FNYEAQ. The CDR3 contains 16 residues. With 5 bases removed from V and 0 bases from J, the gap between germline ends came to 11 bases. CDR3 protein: CASSPPPSSYNSPLHF. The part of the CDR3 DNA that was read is TGTGCCAGCAGCCCGCCACCTAGCTCCTATAATTCACCC.

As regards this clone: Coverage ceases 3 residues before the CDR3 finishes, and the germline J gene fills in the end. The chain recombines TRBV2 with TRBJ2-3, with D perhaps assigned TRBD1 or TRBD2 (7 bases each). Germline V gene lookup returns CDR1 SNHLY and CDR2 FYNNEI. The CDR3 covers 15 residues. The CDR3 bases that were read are TGTGCCAGCGGGGGAGGGGGCCCTGGGGGGACGACG. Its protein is CASGGGGPGGTT. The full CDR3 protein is CASGGGGPGGTTQYF.

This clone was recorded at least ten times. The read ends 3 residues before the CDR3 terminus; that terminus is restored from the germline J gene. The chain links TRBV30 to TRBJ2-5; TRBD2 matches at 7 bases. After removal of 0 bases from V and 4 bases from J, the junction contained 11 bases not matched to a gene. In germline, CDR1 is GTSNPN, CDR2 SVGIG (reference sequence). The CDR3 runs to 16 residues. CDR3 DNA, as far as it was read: TGTGCCTGGAGTGTACTATCGTCGCGGGAGCGAGAGACC. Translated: CAWSVLSSRERET. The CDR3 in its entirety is CAWSVLSSRERETQYF.

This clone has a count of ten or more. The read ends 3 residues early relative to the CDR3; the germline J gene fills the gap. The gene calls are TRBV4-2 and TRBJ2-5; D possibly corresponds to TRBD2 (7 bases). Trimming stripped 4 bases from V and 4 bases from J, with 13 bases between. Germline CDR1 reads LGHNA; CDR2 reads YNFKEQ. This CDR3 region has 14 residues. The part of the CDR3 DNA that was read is TGTGCCAGCAGCCGCTGGGGAGGGGGAGAGACC. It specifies CASSRWGGGET. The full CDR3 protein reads CASSRWGGGETQYF.

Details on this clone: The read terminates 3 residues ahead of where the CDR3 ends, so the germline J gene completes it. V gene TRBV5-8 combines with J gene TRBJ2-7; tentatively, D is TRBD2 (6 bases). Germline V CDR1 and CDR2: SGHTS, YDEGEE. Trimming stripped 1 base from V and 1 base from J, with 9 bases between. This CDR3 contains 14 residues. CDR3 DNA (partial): TGTGCCAGCAGCTTGTACGGGGGTTCCTACGAG. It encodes CASSLYGGSYE. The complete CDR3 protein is CASSLYGGSYEQYF.

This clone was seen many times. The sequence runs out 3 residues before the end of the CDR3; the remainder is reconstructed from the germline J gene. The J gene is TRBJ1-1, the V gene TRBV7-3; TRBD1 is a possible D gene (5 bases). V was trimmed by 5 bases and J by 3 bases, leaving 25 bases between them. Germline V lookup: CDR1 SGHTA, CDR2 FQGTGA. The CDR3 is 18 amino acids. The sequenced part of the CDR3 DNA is TGTGCCAGCAGCAAGTCGGTAACCAGGGTTAGCGGGGACACTGAA. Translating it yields CASSKSVTRVSGDTE. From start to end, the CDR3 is CASSKSVTRVSGDTEAFF.

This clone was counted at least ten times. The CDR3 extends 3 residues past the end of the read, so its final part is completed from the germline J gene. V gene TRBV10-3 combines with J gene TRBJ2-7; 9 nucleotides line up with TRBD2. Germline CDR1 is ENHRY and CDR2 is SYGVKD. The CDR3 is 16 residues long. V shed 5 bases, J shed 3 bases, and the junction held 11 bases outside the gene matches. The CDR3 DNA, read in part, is TGTGCCATCAGTCATGCCCTAGCGGGGATTAACTACGAG. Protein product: CAISHALAGINYE. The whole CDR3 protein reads CAISHALAGINYEQYF.

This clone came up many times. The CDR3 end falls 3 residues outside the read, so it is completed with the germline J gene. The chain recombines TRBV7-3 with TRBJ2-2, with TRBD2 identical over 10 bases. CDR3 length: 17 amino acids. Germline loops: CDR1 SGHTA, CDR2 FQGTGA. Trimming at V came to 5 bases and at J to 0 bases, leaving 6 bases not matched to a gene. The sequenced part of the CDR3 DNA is TGTGCCAGCAGCGAAGCCGGACTAGCGGCGAACACCGGGGAG. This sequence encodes CASSEAGLAANTGE. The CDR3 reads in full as CASSEAGLAANTGELFF.